These 6 T cell receptor beta chains were all obtained from the same sample, sequenced in a study of cytomegalovirus exposure and HLA in healthy donors. Profiled with immunoSEQ multiplex PCR; TCRdb holds only in-frame clones, not every one. This sample has approximately 300,000 clones, with 75% to 90% found just once. Source material: PBMCs. All receptors come from a woman in her thirties in good health and CMV-seropositive.

V and J are TRBV29-1 and TRBJ2-1; D assignment may be TRBD1 or TRBD2 (6 bases each). V was cut by 0 bases and J by 7 bases, with 13 bases left in between. CDR3 length: 14 amino acids. CDR1 SQVTM and CDR2 ANQGSEA come from the germline V gene. The chain's CDR3 is CSVEEPGAGNEQFF. The CDR3 DNA reads as TGCAGCGTTGAAGAGCCGGGGGCGGGGAATGAGCAGTTCTTC.

The chain combines TRBV4-3 with TRBJ1-1; 7 positions agree with TRBD1. The CDR3 is made up of 16 amino acids. Germline loops: CDR1 LGHNA, CDR2 YSLEER. Trimming cost V 1 base and J 3 bases; bases outside gene matches: 8. CDR3 amino acids: CASSQGLTGLDTEAFF. For the CDR3, the DNA is TGCGCCAGCAGCCAAGGATTGACAGGGCTGGACACTGAAGCTTTCTTT.

This clone has only a few counts. The genes are TRBV7-9 and TRBJ2-2; a possible D gene is TRBD1 (5 bases). In germline, CDR1 is SEHNR, CDR2 FQNEAQ (reference sequence). V was pared by 9 bases and J by 2 bases, with 13 bases between. There are 14 residues in the CDR3. The CDR3 region has the DNA TGTGCCAGTATAGGGGCGGTAAACACCGGGGAGCTGTTTTTT. Protein product: CASIGAVNTGELFF.

The chain combines TRBV5-1 with TRBJ2-1; TRBD2 agrees at 10 bases. The CDR3 spans 15 residues. V trimming: 1 base; J trimming: 4 bases; junction bases outside the gene matches: 2. Germline V gives CDR1 SGHRS, CDR2 YFSETQ. CDR3 residues: CASSLSAGGYNEQFF. The CDR3 DNA sequence: TGCGCCAGCAGCTTGTCAGCGGGAGGGTACAATGAGCAGTTCTTC.

This chain connects TRBV28 to TRBJ1-2; D gene uncertain. Trimming cost V 2 bases and J 4 bases, with 8 bases left between them. Germline CDR1 and CDR2: MDHEN and SYDVKM. The CDR3 spans 13 residues. This chain's CDR3 is CASSLTAPYGYTF. For the CDR3, the DNA is TGTGCCAGCAGTTTAACGGCACCCTATGGCTACACCTTC.

This clone turned up a few times. The chain carries TRBV29-1 and TRBJ2-2, with 7 nucleotides matching TRBD2. V was pared by 6 bases and J by 6 bases, with 13 bases of the junction left unmatched. The CDR3 is 15 residues long. From germline, CDR1 is SQVTM and CDR2 ANQGSEA. The CDR3 protein is CSVTRGTLGAGELFF. CDR3 DNA: TGCAGCGTGACGCGGGGGACCCTCGGCGCCGGGGAGCTGTTTTTT.